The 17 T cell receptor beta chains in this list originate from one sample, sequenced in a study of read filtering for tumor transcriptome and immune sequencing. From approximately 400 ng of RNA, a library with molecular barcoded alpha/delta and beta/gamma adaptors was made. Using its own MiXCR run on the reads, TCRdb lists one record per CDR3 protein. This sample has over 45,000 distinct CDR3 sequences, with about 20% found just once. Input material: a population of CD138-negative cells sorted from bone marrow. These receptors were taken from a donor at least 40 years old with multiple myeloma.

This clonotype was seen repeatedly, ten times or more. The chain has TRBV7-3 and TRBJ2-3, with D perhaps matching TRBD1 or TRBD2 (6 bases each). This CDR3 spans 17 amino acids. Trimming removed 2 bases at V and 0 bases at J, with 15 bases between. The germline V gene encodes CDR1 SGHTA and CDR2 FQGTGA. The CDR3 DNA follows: TGTGCCAGCAGCTTAGCGGGGACACCAACTAGCACAGATACGCAGTATTTT. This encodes CASSLAGTPTSTDTQYF.

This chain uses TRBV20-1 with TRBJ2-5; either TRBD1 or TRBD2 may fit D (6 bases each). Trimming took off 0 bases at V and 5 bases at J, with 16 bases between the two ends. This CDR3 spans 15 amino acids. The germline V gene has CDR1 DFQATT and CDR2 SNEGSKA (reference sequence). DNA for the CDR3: TGCAGTGCTAGAGACCAAACCCTGGGGGGCGAGACCCAGTACTTC. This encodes CSARDQTLGGETQYF.

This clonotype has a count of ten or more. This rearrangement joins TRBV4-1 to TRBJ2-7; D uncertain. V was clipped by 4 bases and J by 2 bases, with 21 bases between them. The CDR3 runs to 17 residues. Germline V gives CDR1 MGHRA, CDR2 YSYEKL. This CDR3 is CASSPSRWQRSPYEQYF. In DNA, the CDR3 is TGCGCCAGCAGCCCAAGTCGGTGGCAGCGTTCACCCTACGAGCAGTACTTC.

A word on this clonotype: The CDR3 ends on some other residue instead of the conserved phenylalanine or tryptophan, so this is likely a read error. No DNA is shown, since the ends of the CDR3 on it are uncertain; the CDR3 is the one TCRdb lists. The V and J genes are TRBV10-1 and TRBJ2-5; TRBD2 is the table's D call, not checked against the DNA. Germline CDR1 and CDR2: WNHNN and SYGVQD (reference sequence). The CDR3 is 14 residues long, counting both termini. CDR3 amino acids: CASSPWTSQETQYS.

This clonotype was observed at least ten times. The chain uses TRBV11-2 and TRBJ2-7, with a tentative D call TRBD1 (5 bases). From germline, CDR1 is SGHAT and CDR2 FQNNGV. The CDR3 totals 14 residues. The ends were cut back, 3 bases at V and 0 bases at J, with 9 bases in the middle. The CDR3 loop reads CASSLDTNSYEQYF. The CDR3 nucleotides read TGTGCCAGCAGCTTGGACACCAACTCCTACGAGCAGTACTTC.

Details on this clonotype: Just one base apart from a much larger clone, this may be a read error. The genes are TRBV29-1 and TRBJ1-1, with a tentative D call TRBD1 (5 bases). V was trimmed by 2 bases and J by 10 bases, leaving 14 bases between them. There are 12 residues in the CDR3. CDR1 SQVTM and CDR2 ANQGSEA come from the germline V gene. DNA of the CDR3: TGCAGCGTTGAACTGCGCCCCGGGGCAGCTTTCTTT. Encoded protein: CSVELRPGAAFF.

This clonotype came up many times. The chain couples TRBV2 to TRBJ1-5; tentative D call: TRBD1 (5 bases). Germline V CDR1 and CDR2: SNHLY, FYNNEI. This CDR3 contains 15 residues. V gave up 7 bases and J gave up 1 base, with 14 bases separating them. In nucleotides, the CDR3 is TGTGCCAGCACCCCGAGCGGGGGAAGCAATCAGCCCCAGCATTTT. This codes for CASTPSGGSNQPQHF.

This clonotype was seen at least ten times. The CDR3 DNA is TGCAGTTCGGGGGTGCTTTATAATTCACCCCTCCACTTT. Translation: CSSGVLYNSPLHF. The chain links TRBV20-1 to TRBJ1-6; D possibly corresponds to TRBD1 (5 bases). The germline CDR1 and CDR2 sequences are DFQATT and SNEGSKA (reference sequence). This CDR3 has 13 residues. Trimming left V 8 bases short and J 4 bases short, with 12 bases between.

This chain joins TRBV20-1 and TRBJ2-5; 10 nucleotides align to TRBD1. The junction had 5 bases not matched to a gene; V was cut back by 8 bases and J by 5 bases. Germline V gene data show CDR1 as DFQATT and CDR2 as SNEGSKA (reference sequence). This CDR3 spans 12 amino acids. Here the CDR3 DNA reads TGCAGTTCCCTGGACAGGGGGGAGACCCAGTACTTC. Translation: CSSLDRGETQYF.

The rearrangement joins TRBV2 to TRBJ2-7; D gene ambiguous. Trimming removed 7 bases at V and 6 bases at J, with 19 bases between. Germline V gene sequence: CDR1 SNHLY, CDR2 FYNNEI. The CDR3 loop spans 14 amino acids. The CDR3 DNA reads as TGTGCCAGCAACCCGACATGGGTAGTTTTCGAGCAGTACTTC. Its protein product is CASNPTWVVFEQYF.

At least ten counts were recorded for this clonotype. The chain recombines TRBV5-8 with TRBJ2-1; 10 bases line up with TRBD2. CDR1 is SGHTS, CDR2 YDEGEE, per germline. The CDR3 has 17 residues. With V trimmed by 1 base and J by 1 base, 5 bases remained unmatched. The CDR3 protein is CASSLWLAGVSYNEQFF. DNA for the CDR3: TGTGCCAGCAGCTTGTGGCTAGCGGGAGTTTCCTACAATGAGCAGTTCTTC.

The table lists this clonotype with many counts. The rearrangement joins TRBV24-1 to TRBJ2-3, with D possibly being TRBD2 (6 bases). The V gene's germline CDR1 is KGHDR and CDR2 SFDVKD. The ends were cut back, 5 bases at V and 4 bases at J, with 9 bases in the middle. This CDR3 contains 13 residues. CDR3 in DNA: TGTGCCACCAGTGTCGGGAGTGCAGATACGCAGTATTTT. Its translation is CATSVGSADTQYF.

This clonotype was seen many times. CDR3 protein: CASSPGPSNQPQHF. In DNA, the CDR3 is TGTGCCAGCTCACCAGGGCCTAGCAATCAGCCCCAGCATTTT. The gene calls are TRBV18 and TRBJ1-5; D ambiguous. The CDR3 has 14 amino acids. Trimming removed 2 bases from V and 0 bases from J, with 5 bases in between. CDR1 and CDR2 from the germline V gene are KGHSH and LQKENI.

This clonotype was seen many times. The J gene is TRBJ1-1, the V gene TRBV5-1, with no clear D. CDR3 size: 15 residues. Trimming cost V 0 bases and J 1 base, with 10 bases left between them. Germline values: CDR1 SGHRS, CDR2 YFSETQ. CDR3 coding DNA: TGCGCCAGCAGCTTGGGGCAGTTCGGGAACACTGAAGCTTTCTTT. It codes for CASSLGQFGNTEAFF.

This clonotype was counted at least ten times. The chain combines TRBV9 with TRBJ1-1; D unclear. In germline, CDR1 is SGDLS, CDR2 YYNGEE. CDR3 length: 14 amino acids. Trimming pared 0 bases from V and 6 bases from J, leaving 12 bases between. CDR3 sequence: CASSVEVGVSEAFF. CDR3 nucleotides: TGTGCCAGCAGCGTAGAGGTCGGGGTATCTGAAGCTTTCTTT.

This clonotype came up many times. The CDR3 loop reads CASSQERPDEQFF. The CDR3 nucleotides read TGCGCCAGCAGCCAAGAGCGTCCCGATGAGCAGTTCTTC. The chain couples TRBV4-1 to TRBJ2-1; D is uncertain. The CDR3 totals 13 residues. V was shortened by 0 bases and J by 8 bases, with 8 bases between the two germline ends. CDR1 is MGHRA, CDR2 YSYEKL, per germline.

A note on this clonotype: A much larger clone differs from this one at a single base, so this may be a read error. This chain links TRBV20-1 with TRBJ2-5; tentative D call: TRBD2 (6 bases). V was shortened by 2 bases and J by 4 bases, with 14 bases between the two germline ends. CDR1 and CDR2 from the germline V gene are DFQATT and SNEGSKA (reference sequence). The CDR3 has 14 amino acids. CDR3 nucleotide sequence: TGCAGTGCTAGAAACTTGGCGGGGAGAGAGACCCAGTACTTC. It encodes CSARNLAGRETQYF.